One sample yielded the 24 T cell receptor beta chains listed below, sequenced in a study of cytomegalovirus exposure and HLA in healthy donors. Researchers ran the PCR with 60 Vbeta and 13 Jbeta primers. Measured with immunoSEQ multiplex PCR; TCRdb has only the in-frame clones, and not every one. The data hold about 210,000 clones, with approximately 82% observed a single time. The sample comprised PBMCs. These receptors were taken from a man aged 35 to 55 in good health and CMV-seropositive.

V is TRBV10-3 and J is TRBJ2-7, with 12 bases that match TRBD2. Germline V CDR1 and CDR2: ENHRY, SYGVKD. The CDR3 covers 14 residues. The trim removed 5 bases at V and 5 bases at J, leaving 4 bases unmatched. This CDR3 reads CAISLAGGPNEQYF. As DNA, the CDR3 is TGTGCCATCAGTCTAGCGGGAGGGCCTAACGAGCAGTACTTC.

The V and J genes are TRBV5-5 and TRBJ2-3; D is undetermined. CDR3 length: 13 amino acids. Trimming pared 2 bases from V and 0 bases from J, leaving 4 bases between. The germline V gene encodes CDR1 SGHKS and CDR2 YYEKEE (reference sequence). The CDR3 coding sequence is TGTGCCAGCAGCTTCCTGAGCACAGATACGCAGTATTTT. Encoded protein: CASSFLSTDTQYF.

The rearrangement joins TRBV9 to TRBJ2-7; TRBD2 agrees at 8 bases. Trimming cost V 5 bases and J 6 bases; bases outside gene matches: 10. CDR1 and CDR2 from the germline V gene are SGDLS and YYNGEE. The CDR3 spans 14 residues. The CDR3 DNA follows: TGTGCCAGCAGTCCGGGACTAGGCGACAGCGAGCAGTACTTC. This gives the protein CASSPGLGDSEQYF.

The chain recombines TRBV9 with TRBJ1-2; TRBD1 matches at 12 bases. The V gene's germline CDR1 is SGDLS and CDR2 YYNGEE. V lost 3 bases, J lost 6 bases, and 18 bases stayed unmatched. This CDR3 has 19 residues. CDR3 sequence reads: CASSARYGGQGAVGDGYTF. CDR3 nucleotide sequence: TGTGCCAGCAGCGCCCGCTACGGGGGACAGGGGGCAGTTGGTGATGGCTACACCTTC.

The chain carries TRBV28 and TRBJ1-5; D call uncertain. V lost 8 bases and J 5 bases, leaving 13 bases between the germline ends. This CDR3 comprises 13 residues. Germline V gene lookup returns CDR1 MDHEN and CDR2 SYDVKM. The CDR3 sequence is CASVIMQDQPQHF. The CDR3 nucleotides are TGTGCCAGCGTCATTATGCAGGATCAGCCCCAGCATTTT.

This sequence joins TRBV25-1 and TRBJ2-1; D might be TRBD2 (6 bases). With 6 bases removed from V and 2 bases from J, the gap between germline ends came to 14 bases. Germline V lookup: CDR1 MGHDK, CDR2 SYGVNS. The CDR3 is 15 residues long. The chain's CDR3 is CASSDTSYPYNEQFF. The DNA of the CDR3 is TGTGCCAGCAGCGACACTAGCTATCCCTACAATGAGCAGTTCTTC. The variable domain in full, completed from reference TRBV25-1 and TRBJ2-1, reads EADIYQTPRYLVIGTGKKITLECSQTMGHDKMYWYQQDPGMELHLIHYSYGVNSTEKGDLSSESTVSRIRTEHFPLTLESARPSHTSQYLCASSDTSYPYNEQFFGPGTRLTVL.

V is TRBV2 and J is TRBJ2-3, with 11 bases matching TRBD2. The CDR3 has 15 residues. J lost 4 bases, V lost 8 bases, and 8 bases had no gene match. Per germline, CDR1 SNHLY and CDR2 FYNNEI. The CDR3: CASLSGRAFPDTQYF. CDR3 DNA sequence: TGTGCCAGCCTTAGCGGGAGGGCCTTTCCAGATACGCAGTATTTT.

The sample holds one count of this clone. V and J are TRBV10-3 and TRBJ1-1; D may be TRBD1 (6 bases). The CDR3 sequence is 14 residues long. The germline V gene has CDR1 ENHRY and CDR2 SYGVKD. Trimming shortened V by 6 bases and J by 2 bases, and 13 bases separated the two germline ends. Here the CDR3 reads CAIRRQDGNTEAFF. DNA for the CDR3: TGTGCCATCAGGCGACAGGATGGTAACACTGAAGCTTTCTTT.

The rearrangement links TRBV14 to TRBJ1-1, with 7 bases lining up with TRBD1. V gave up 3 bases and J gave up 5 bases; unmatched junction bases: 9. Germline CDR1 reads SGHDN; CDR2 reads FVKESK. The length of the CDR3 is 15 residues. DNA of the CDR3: TGTGCCAGCAGCCAGACAGGGAAGAGTGGAACTGAAGCTTTCTTT. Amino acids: CASSQTGKSGTEAFF.

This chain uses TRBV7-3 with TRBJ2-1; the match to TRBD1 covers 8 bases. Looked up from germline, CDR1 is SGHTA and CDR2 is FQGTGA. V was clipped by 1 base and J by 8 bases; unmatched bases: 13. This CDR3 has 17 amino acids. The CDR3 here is CASSLKDDRGLFYEQFF. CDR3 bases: TGTGCCAGCAGCTTAAAGGATGACAGGGGACTCTTCTATGAGCAGTTCTTC.

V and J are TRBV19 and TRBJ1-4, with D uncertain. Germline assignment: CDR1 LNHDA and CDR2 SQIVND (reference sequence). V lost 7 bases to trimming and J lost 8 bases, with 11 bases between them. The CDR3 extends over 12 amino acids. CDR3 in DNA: TGTGCCAGTAAAATTGGGAGCGAAAAACTGTTTTTT. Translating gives CASKIGSEKLFF.

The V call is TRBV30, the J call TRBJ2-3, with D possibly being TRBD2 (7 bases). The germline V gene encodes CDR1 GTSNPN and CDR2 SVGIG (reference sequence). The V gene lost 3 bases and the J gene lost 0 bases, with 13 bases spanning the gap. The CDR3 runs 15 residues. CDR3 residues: CAWSGGRRSTDTQYF. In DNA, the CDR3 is TGTGCCTGGAGCGGGGGGCGGAGGAGCACAGATACGCAGTATTTT.

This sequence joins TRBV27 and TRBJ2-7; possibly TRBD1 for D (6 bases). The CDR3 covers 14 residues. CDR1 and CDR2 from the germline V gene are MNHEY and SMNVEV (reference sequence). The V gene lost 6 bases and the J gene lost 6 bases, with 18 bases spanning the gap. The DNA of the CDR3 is TGTGCCAGCAGCTCGACCGGGACACCGCTCGAGCAGTACTTC. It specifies CASSSTGTPLEQYF.

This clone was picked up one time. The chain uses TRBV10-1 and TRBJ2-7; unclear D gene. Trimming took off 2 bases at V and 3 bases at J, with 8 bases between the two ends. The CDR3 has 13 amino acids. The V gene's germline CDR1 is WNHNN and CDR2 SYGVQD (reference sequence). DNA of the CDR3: TGCGCCAGCAGTGAGGCCGTGAGCTACGAGCAGTACTTC. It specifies CASSEAVSYEQYF.

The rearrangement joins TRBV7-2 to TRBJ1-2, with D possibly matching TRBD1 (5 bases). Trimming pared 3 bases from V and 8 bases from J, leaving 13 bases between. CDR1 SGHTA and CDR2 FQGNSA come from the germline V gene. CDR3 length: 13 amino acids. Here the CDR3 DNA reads TGTGCCAGCAGCTTGGGGGGAGGCAGGGGCTACACCTTC. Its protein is CASSLGGGRGYTF.

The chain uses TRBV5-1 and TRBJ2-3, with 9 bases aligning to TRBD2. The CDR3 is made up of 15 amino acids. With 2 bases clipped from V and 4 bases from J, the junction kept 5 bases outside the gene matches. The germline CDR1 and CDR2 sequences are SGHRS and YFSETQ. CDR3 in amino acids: CASSFSGSPADTQYF. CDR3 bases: TGCGCCAGCAGCTTTAGCGGGAGTCCCGCAGATACGCAGTATTTT.

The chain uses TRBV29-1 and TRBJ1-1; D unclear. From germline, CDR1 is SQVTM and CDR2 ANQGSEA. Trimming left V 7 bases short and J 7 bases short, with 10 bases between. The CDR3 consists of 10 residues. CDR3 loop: CSGSKIEAFF. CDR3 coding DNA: TGCAGCGGGAGTAAGATTGAAGCTTTCTTT.

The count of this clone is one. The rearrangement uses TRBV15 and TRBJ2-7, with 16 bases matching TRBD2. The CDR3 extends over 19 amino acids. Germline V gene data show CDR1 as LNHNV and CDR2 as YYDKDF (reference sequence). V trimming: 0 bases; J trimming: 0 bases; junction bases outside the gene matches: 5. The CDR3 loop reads CATSRDKGLAGGDSYEQYF. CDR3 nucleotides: TGTGCCACCAGCAGAGATAAGGGACTAGCGGGGGGGGACTCCTACGAGCAGTACTTC.

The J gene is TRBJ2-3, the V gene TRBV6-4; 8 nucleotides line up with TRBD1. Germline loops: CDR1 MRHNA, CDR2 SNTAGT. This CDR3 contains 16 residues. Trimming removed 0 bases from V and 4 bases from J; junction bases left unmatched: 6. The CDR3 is CASSDSSGQVADTQYF. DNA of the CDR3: TGTGCCAGCAGTGACTCCTCGGGACAGGTTGCAGATACGCAGTATTTT.

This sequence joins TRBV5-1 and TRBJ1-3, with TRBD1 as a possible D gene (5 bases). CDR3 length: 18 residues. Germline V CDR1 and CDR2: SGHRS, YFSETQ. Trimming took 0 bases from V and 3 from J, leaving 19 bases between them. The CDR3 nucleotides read TGCGCCAGCAGCTTGGGGCAGGGCTCCCTGCGGGGTGGAAACACCATATATTTT. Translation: CASSLGQGSLRGGNTIYF. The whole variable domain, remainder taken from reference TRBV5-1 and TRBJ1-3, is KAGVTQTPRYLIKTRGQQVTLSCSPISGHRSVSWYQQTPGQGLQFLFEYFSETQRNKGNFPGRFSGRQFSNSRSEMNVSTLELGDSALYLCASSLGQGSLRGGNTIYFGEGSWLTVV.

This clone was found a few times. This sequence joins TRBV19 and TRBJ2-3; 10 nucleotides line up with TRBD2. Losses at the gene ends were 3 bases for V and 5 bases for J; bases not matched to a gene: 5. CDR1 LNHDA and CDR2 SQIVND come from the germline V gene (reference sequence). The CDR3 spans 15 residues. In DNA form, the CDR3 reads TGTGCCAGTAGTATTGCAGCGGGAGGGGTAGATACGCAGTATTTT. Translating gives CASSIAAGGVDTQYF.

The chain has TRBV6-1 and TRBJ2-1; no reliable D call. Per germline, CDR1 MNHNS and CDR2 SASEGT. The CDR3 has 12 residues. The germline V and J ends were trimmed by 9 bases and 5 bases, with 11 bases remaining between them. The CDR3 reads CASTLLDNEQFF. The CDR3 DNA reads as TGTGCCAGTACTTTATTGGACAATGAGCAGTTCTTC.

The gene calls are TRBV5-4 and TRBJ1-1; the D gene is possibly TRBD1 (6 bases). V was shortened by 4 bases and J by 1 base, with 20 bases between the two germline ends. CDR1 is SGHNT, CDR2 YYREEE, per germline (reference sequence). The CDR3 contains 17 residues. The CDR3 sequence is CASSRSRGGMRNTEAFF. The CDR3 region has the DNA TGTGCCAGCAGCCGTTCCAGGGGTGGCATGAGGAACACTGAAGCTTTCTTT. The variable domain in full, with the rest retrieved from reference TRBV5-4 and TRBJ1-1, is ETGVTQSPTHLIKTRGQQVTLRCSSQSGHNTVSWYQQALGQGPQFIFQYYREEENGRGNFPPRFSGLQFPNYSSELNVNALELDDSALYLCASSRSRGGMRNTEAFFGQGTRLTVV.

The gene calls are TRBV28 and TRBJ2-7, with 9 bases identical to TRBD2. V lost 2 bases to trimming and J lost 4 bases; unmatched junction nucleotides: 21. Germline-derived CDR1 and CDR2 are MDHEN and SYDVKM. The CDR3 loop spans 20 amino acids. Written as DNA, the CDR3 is TGTGCCAGCAGTTTACCCAACCTCCCGATTTTTAGCGGGAGTAGGTACGAGCAGTACTTC. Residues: CASSLPNLPIFSGSRYEQYF.